The 8 T cell receptor beta chains presented below share a single source sample, sequenced in a study of T cell changes during pregnancy in multiple sclerosis. The protocol was immunoSEQ multiplex PCR, while the TCRdb copy is restricted to in-frame clones and leaves out a portion. The table has some 30,000 clones, roughly nine tenths seen once. The sequenced sample was CD8+ T cells from peripheral blood mononuclear cells, obtained in the second trimester of pregnancy. The receptors shown here come from a female donor with multiple sclerosis, enrolled in a pregnancy study.

This clone was seen a handful of times. This chain uses TRBV7-9 with TRBJ1-1, with 7 positions matching TRBD1. The CDR3 extends over 13 amino acids. Germline V gene data show CDR1 as SEHNR and CDR2 as FQNEAQ (reference sequence). Germline trimming cut 4 bases from V and 4 bases from J; bases unmatched to any gene: 3. Here the CDR3 DNA reads TGTGCCAGCAGCTGGGCAGGGGGCACTGAAGCTTTCTTT. Translated, it gives CASSWAGGTEAFF.

The chain couples TRBV7-3 to TRBJ2-1; TRBD2 matches at 11 bases. CDR1 is SGHTA and CDR2 is FQGTGA in the germline V gene. This CDR3 is built from 19 residues. Trimming at V came to 5 bases and at J to 2 bases, leaving 14 bases not matched to a gene. DNA of the CDR3: TGTGCCAGCAGCCAAGTGGTAGCGGGGGGGCCAAGCACCTACAATGAGCAGTTCTTC. This gives the protein CASSQVVAGGPSTYNEQFF.

The V gene is TRBV2, the J gene TRBJ2-7; 11 positions agree with TRBD2. V lost 9 bases, J lost 3 bases, and 4 bases stayed unmatched. The CDR3 consists of 13 residues. From germline, CDR1 is SNHLY and CDR2 FYNNEI. The CDR3 region has the DNA TGTGCCAGTCTAGCGGGGGGAAGCTACGAGCAGTACTTC. Its protein is CASLAGGSYEQYF.

The CDR3 region has the DNA TGTGCTAGCGGAGGGACAGGGCAAGAGACCCAGTACTTC. The encoded protein is CASGGTGQETQYF. V gene TRBV7-7 combines with J gene TRBJ2-5; 9 nucleotides agree with TRBD1. This CDR3 comprises 13 residues. Germline V lookup: CDR1 SSHAT, CDR2 FNYEAQ (reference sequence).

The chain employs TRBV7-9 and TRBJ1-1; D gene uncertain. Germline loops: CDR1 SEHNR, CDR2 FQNEAQ (reference sequence). V was trimmed by 10 bases and J by 3 bases, leaving 15 bases between them. The CDR3 has 13 residues. The CDR3 reads CAIPLDGHTEAFF. DNA of the CDR3: TGTGCCATCCCCTTGGATGGGCACACTGAAGCTTTCTTT. Complete variable domain (other parts from reference TRBV7-9 and TRBJ1-1): DTGVSQNPRHKITKRGQNVTFRCDPISEHNRLYWYRQTLGQGPEFLTYFQNEAQLEKSRLLSDRFSAERPKGSFSTLEIQRTEQGDSAMYLCAIPLDGHTEAFFGQGTRLTVV.

The V call is TRBV19, the J call TRBJ1-1, with a possible D match to TRBD1 (5 bases). With 4 bases removed from V and 5 bases from J, the gap between germline ends came to 14 bases. From germline, CDR1 is LNHDA and CDR2 SQIVND (reference sequence). The CDR3 loop spans 14 amino acids. The CDR3 sequence is CASSTTGAKTEAFF. CDR3 sequence (DNA): TGTGCCAGTAGTACGACTGGGGCGAAGACTGAAGCTTTCTTT.

This chain links TRBV5-4 with TRBJ1-2; a weak D match, TRBD1 (6 bases). This CDR3 has 16 residues. Trimming left V 0 bases short and J 4 bases short, with 16 bases between. The germline V gene encodes CDR1 SGHNT and CDR2 YYREEE (reference sequence). The CDR3 sequence: CASSLEAYRVGYGYTF. The CDR3 coding sequence is TGTGCCAGCAGCTTGGAGGCGTACAGGGTCGGCTATGGCTACACCTTC.

V gene TRBV5-4 combines with J gene TRBJ1-1; D might be TRBD1 (6 bases). The CDR3 covers 18 residues. The germline gives CDR1 SGHNT, CDR2 YYREEE (reference sequence). The V end lost 5 bases, the J end lost 0 bases, and 23 bases lay between the germline ends. The CDR3 region has the DNA TGTGCCAGCAGTCACCCATTAGTGGGGGGGCGCGTGAACACTGAAGCTTTCTTT. Its protein is CASSHPLVGGRVNTEAFF.